This TCR beta chain was sequenced in a study of blood T cell repertoires in COVID-19. The CDR3 has 14 residues. The germline V gene encodes CDR1 SGHVS and CDR2 FQNEAQ. Trimming removed 5 bases from V and 4 bases from J, with 12 bases in between. Assay: immunoSEQ multiplex PCR; the TCRdb copy retains only in-frame clones and omits some. The data contain roughly 260,000 clones, around 90% of them seen just once; the ten biggest clones take up about 2.2%. The gene calls are TRBV7-8 and TRBJ1-5; no firm D call. The TCR comes from a woman aged 45 to 65 who had recovered from COVID-19. The sequenced material came from peripheral blood. The CDR3 DNA follows: TGTGCCAGCAGCGCAAGAATAGAAAATCAGCCCCAGCATTTT. Translation: CASSARIENQPQHF.